These 10 T cell receptor beta chains were sequenced from one sample in a study of spatial heterogeneity in lung cancer (dated by TCRdb to between 2018 and 2020). According to the study, the label for this sample's time point signals: blood at routine non-recurrence follow-up after resection. Without any cell sorting, TCR sequencing was performed on whole RNA extracted either from tumor and nontumor lung tissue or from cryopreserved PBMC samples. The library came from 5' RACE. Sequencer: NextSeq 500. The public reads were run again by TCRdb, first through fastp at Q25 and then through MiXCR, and only productive beta chains were kept. Records with the same CDR3 protein are collapsed into one entry carrying the most frequent genes and DNA. Present in this sample are about 120,000 distinct CDR3 sequences, 12% of which were seen just once. The top ten constitute 15% to 20% of the sample. Sequences were derived from PBMCs, sampled at follow-up. The receptor set was obtained from a male donor with early-stage non-small cell lung cancer.

This clonotype was seen a few times. The V call is TRBV7-9, the J call TRBJ1-2, with D uncertain. The CDR3 consists of 13 residues. V lost 2 bases and J lost 6, with 10 bases in between. CDR1 is SEHNR and CDR2 is FQNEAQ in the germline V gene (reference sequence). The CDR3: CASSLTLRNGYTF. The CDR3 nucleotides are TGTGCCAGCAGCTTAACACTGAGAAATGGCTACACCTTC.

This clonotype has a handful of counts. J is TRBJ1-6 and V is TRBV2; tentative D call: TRBD1 (6 bases). V dropped 6 bases and J dropped 7 bases, with 16 bases sitting between them. Per the germline V gene, CDR1 is SNHLY and CDR2 is FYNNEI. This CDR3 comprises 15 residues. For the CDR3, the DNA is TGTGCCAGCAGAAGCCCGACAGGCGGCAATTCACCCCTCCACTTT. Its translation: CASRSPTGGNSPLHF.

This clonotype was seen more than once but under ten times. The DNA of the CDR3 is TGTGCCAGCAGCCCGTGGACAGGGCCCCCGGAGACCCAGTACTTC. Its translation is CASSPWTGPPETQYF. The chain is built from TRBV7-6 and TRBJ2-5; TRBD1 aligns across 8 bases. CDR1 and CDR2 (germline): SGHVS, FNYEAQ. With V trimmed by 5 bases and J by 5 bases, 10 bases remained unmatched. This CDR3 region has 15 residues.

This clonotype was seen a handful of times. This chain uses TRBV27 with TRBJ2-5; a weak D match, TRBD2 (5 bases). The germline CDR1 and CDR2 sequences are MNHEY and SMNVEV (reference sequence). The CDR3 runs 13 residues. V was shortened by 2 bases and J by 3 bases, with 7 bases between the two germline ends. The chain's CDR3 is CASSLIGEETQYF. The CDR3 DNA sequence: TGTGCCAGCAGTTTAATCGGGGAAGAGACCCAGTACTTC.

This clonotype was seen a handful of times. The chain combines TRBV7-9 with TRBJ2-7; D unresolved. The germline V and J ends were trimmed by 5 bases and 3 bases, with 17 bases remaining between them. CDR1 is SEHNR and CDR2 is FQNEAQ in the germline V gene (reference sequence). The CDR3 loop spans 15 amino acids. The CDR3 DNA follows: TGTGCCAGCAGCCAAGGCAGGTATGGAGACTACGAGCAGTACTTC. As protein: CASSQGRYGDYEQYF.

This clonotype was seen more than once but under ten times. The chain combines TRBV6-5 with TRBJ2-3; 13 bases are a match to TRBD2. Germline values: CDR1 MNHEY, CDR2 SVGAGI. The junction had 5 bases not matched to a gene; V was cut back by 5 bases and J by 3 bases. The CDR3 runs 16 residues. The CDR3 sequence is CASSRTSGGGTDTQYF. CDR3 DNA sequence: TGTGCCAGCAGTAGGACTAGCGGGGGAGGGACAGATACGCAGTATTTT.

This clonotype was observed a handful of times. The J gene is TRBJ1-2, the V gene TRBV3-1, with TRBD1 matching over 9 bases. Germline V lookup: CDR1 LGHDT, CDR2 YNNKEL (reference sequence). With V trimmed by 0 bases and J by 4 bases, 9 bases remained unmatched. The CDR3 totals 17 residues. Here the CDR3 DNA reads TGTGCCAGCAGCCAAGACGTGGGACAGGGCCTTTCCTATGGCTACACCTTC. This translates into CASSQDVGQGLSYGYTF.

This sequence joins TRBV5-1 and TRBJ1-5, with a weak D call TRBD1 (6 bases). V was trimmed by 4 bases and J by 0 bases, leaving 11 bases between them. The germline V gene encodes CDR1 SGHRS and CDR2 YFSETQ. The CDR3 totals 15 residues. CDR3 in amino acids: CASSPVGASNQPQHF. CDR3 DNA sequence: TGCGCCAGCAGCCCGGTGGGGGCTAGCAATCAGCCCCAGCATTTT.

The chain is built from TRBV28 and TRBJ2-6; D possibly corresponds to TRBD1 (6 bases). The germline gives CDR1 MDHEN, CDR2 SYDVKM. Between the trimmed V and J ends, which lost 2 bases and 2 bases, there was a span of 10 bases. The CDR3 is 16 amino acids. The CDR3 here is CASSLQGTAGANVLTF. The CDR3 DNA reads TGTGCCAGCAGTTTACAGGGGACGGCTGGGGCCAACGTCCTGACTTTC.

The table lists this clonotype with many counts. The genes are TRBV28 and TRBJ2-7, with D possibly being TRBD1 (5 bases). Germline V gene sequence: CDR1 MDHEN, CDR2 SYDVKM. V was clipped by 4 bases and J by 0 bases, with 19 bases between them. There are 17 residues in the CDR3. CDR3: CASSSTMRQRRSYEQYF. The CDR3 coding sequence is TGTGCCAGCAGTTCCACCATGCGACAGCGTCGCTCCTACGAGCAGTACTTC.